The 14 T cell receptor beta chains below all came from one sample that was sequenced in a study of human T cells and chemical hapten exposure. TCRdb reprocessed the RACE reads via MiXCR and lists one record per CDR3 protein. The data hold roughly 72,000 distinct CDR3 sequences, with approximately 10% observed a single time. Time point defined: patch test 1, 2 weeks after DPC sensitization. Specified treatment: therapeutic diphenylcyclopropenone sensitization with weekly scalp DPC. The sample here was whole blood, taken in connection with sensitization to the hapten diphenylcyclopropenone (DPC). The receptor set was obtained from a woman aged 45-65 years with alopecia areata. Some clones in this sample may be carry-over from other donors' samples.

The V gene is TRBV29-1, the J gene TRBJ1-2, with TRBD1 matching 9 bases. The CDR3 consists of 13 residues. J was trimmed by 2 bases and V by 5 bases; bases with no gene match: 3. Germline V CDR1 and CDR2: SQVTM, ANQGSEA. The CDR3: CSVSDRGNYGYTF. DNA for the CDR3: TGCAGCGTTTCCGACAGGGGGAACTATGGCTACACCTTC. The full variable domain, its missing parts supplied by reference TRBV29-1 and TRBJ1-2, is SAVISQKPSRDICQRGTSLTIQCQVDSQVTMMFWYRQQPGQSLTLIATANQGSEATYESGFVIDKFPISRPNLTFSTLTVSNMSPEDSSIYLCSVSDRGNYGYTFGSGTRLTVV.

This clonotype appeared many times. The rearrangement joins TRBV20-1 to TRBJ1-6, with 7 bases identical to TRBD1. The trim removed 5 bases at V and 7 bases at J, leaving 11 bases unmatched. Germline assignment: CDR1 DFQATT and CDR2 SNEGSKA (reference sequence). The CDR3 spans 15 residues. The chain's CDR3 is CSARREGAQNSPLHF. CDR3 DNA: TGCAGTGCTCGTAGGGAGGGGGCACAAAATTCACCCCTCCACTTT.

This chain links TRBV5-4 with TRBJ1-2, with 8 bases fitting TRBD1. V gave up 3 bases and J gave up 4 bases; unmatched junction bases: 14. This CDR3 is 17 amino acids long. The germline V gene has CDR1 SGHNT and CDR2 YYREEE (reference sequence). CDR3 sequence (DNA): TGTGCCAGCAGCTCCCCGAAAGCAGGGGGCTTGAGCTATGGCTACACCTTC. Its protein is CASSSPKAGGLSYGYTF.

The chain recombines TRBV6-6 with TRBJ2-3; D is perhaps TRBD2 (5 bases). Germline V gives CDR1 MNHNY, CDR2 SVGAGI (reference sequence). Trimming took 5 bases from V and 1 from J, leaving 19 bases between them. The CDR3 totals 17 residues. CDR3: CASSPGGRALGTDTQYF. The CDR3 DNA reads as TGTGCCAGCAGTCCCGGTGGGAGAGCCCTGGGCACAGATACGCAGTATTTT.

Only a few counts were recorded for this clonotype. This rearrangement joins TRBV6-2 or TRBV6-3 to TRBJ2-1; TRBD2 is a possible D gene (6 bases). The CDR3 is made up of 16 amino acids. Germline V gives CDR1 MNHEY, CDR2 SVGEGT. The V end was cut by 1 base, the J end by 4 bases, with 14 bases between. The CDR3 DNA follows: TGTGCCAGCAGTTACTATACGAGCGGGTCTTACAATGAGCAGTTCTTC. The encoded protein is CASSYYTSGSYNEQFF.

CDR3 sequence (DNA): TGTGCCAGCAGGTTGACTAGCGGGAGAGGGGCAGATACGCAGTATTTT. Translating gives CASRLTSGRGADTQYF. V gene TRBV12-3 or TRBV12-4 combines with J gene TRBJ2-3, with 12 bases lining up with TRBD2. V was clipped by 6 bases and J by 4 bases; unmatched bases: 8. CDR3 length equals 16 residues.

This clonotype was seen a handful of times. The chain couples TRBV7-2 to TRBJ2-5, with D possibly being TRBD2 (6 bases). In germline, CDR1 is SGHTA, CDR2 FQGNSA. V was pared by 1 base and J by 2 bases, with 8 bases between. The CDR3 sequence is 14 residues long. The CDR3 DNA reads as TGTGCCAGCAGCTTAGGGGGGGTACAAGAGACCCAGTACTTC. Protein sequence: CASSLGGVQETQYF.

This clonotype has ten or more counts. The chain joins TRBV6-5 to TRBJ1-2, with unresolved D. Germline loops: CDR1 MNHEY, CDR2 SVGAGI. The V end was cut by 6 bases, the J end by 4 bases, with 18 bases between. The CDR3 is 15 amino acids. CDR3 sequence (DNA): TGTGCCAGCAGGGTCTCGGCCCTGGCGGGCTATGGCTACACCTTC. Residues: CASRVSALAGYGYTF.

This clonotype occurred many times. The V gene is TRBV7-9, the J gene TRBJ1-2; no clear D gene. Trimming stripped 3 bases from V and 8 bases from J, with 13 bases between. The CDR3 extends over 13 amino acids. In germline, CDR1 is SEHNR, CDR2 FQNEAQ (reference sequence). The CDR3, as DNA: TGTGCCAGCAGCTTGGCACGCCCGAGGGGCTACACCTTC. It specifies CASSLARPRGYTF.

V is TRBV4-1 and J is TRBJ2-5; tentatively, D is TRBD1 or TRBD2 (5 bases each). CDR1 MGHRA and CDR2 YSYEKL come from the germline V gene. The CDR3 runs 13 residues. Trimming cost V 1 base and J 4 bases, with 7 bases left between them. The CDR3 region has the DNA TGCGCCAGCAGCCAAGTCGGGGCAGAGACCCAGTACTTC. Its translation is CASSQVGAETQYF.

The J gene is TRBJ2-3, the V gene TRBV10-3, with TRBD2 as a possible D gene (5 bases). Germline-derived CDR1 and CDR2 are ENHRY and SYGVKD. V was shortened by 3 bases and J by 4 bases, with 11 bases between the two germline ends. The CDR3 is made up of 14 amino acids. The CDR3 sequence: CAISDSEGSDTQYF. CDR3 coding DNA: TGTGCCATCAGTGACTCCGAGGGCTCAGATACGCAGTATTTT.

This clonotype was observed a few times. The chain uses TRBV7-9 and TRBJ1-2; D gene ambiguous. CDR3 length: 13 amino acids. The V end was cut by 1 base, the J end by 4 bases, with 7 bases between. The germline V gene has CDR1 SEHNR and CDR2 FQNEAQ (reference sequence). The DNA for the CDR3 is TGTGCCAGCAGCTTAGAACAGACCTATGGCTACACCTTC. It translates to CASSLEQTYGYTF.

This clonotype was seen a few times. V usage is TRBV11-1 and J usage is TRBJ1-1, with 7 nucleotides matching TRBD1. Trimming took 5 bases from V and 4 from J; bases not matched to a gene: 10. Germline V gene lookup returns CDR1 SGHAT and CDR2 FQDESV (reference sequence). CDR3 length: 15 residues. The CDR3 DNA reads as TGTGCCAGCAGCCTACGGCGGACAGGAGGCACTGAAGCTTTCTTT. Residues: CASSLRRTGGTEAFF.

This chain links TRBV12-3 or TRBV12-4 with TRBJ2-1; 14 bases are shared with TRBD2. V dropped 6 bases and J dropped 7; count of bases not matched to a gene: 5. The CDR3 totals 15 residues. DNA for the CDR3: TGTGCCAGCAGCTCGGGACTAGCGGGAGCAAATGAGCAGTTCTTC. Protein: CASSSGLAGANEQFF.